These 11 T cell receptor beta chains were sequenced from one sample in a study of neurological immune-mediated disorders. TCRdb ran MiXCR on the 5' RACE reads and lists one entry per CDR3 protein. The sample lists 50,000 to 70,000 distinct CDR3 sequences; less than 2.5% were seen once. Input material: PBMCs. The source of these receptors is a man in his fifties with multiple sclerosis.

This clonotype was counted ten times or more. CDR3 bases: TGCGCCAGCAGCGCACAACAGGGGAGCACTGAAGCTTTCTTT. Its protein product is CASSAQQGSTEAFF. The rearrangement joins TRBV5-1 to TRBJ1-1, with 7 positions matching TRBD1. Germline V gives CDR1 SGHRS, CDR2 YFSETQ. This CDR3 has 14 amino acids. The V and J ends lost 4 bases and 4 bases, in that order; junction bases with no gene match: 7.

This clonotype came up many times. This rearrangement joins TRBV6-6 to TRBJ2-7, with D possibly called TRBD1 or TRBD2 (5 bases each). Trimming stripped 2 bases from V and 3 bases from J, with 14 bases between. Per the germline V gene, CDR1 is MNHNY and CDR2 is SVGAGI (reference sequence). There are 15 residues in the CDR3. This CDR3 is CASSYVGTLRYEQYF. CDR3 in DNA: TGTGCCAGCAGTTACGTAGGGACCCTTCGCTACGAGCAGTACTTC.

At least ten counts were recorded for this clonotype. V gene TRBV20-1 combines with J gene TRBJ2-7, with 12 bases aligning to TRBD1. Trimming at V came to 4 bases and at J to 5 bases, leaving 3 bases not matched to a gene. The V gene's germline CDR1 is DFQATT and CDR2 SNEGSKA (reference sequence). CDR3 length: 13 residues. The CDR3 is CSAIGTGGNEQYF. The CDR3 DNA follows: TGCAGTGCTATCGGGACAGGGGGCAACGAGCAGTACTTC.

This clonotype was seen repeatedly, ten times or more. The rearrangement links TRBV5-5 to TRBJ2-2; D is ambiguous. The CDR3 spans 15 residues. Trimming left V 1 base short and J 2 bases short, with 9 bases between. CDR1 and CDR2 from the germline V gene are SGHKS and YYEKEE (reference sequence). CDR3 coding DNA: TGTGCCAGCAGCTTGTATGCGGCAAACACCGGGGAGCTGTTTTTT. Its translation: CASSLYAANTGELFF.

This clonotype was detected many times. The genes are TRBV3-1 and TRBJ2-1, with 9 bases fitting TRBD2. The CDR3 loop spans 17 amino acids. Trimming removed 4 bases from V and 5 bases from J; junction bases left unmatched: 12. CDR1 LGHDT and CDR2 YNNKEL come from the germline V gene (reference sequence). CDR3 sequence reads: CASSLKIGRGGDNEQFF. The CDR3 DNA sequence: TGTGCCAGCAGCCTAAAGATAGGGCGCGGGGGGGACAATGAGCAGTTCTTC.

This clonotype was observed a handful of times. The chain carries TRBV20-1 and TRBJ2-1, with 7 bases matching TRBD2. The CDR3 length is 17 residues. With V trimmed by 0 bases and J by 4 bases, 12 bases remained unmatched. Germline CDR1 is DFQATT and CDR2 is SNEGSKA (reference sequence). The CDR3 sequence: CSARDPLRAGRYNEQFF. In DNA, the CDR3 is TGCAGTGCTAGAGATCCCCTGAGAGCGGGAAGATACAATGAGCAGTTCTTC.

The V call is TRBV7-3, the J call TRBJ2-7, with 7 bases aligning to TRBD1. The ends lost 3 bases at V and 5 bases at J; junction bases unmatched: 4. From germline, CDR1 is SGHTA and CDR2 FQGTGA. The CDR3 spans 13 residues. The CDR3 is CASSFDRENEQYF. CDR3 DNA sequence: TGTGCCAGCAGCTTCGACAGGGAGAACGAGCAGTACTTC.

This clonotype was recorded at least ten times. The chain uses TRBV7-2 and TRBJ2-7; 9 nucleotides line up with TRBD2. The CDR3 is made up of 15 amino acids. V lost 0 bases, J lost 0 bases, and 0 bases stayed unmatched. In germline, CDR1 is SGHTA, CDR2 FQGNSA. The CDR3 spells CASSLASGGSYEQYF. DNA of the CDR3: TGTGCCAGCAGCTTAGCTAGCGGGGGCTCCTACGAGCAGTACTTC. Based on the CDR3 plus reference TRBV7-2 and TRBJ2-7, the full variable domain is GAGVSQSPSNKVTEKGKDVELRCDPISGHTALYWYRQSLGQGLEFLIYFQGNSAPDKSGLPSDRFSAERTGGSVSTLTIQRTQQEDSAVYLCASSLASGGSYEQYFGPGTRLTVT.

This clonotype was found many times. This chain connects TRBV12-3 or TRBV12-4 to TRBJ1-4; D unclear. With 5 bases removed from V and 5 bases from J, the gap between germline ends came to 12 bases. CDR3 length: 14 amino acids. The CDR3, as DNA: TGTGCCAGCAGTAGCCCCGGGATGAATGAAAAACTGTTTTTT. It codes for CASSSPGMNEKLFF.

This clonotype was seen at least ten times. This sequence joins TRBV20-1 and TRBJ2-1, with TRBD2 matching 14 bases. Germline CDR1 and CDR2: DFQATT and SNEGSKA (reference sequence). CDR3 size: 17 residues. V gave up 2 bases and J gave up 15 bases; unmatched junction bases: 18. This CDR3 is CSARLPRTSGGPGGLFF. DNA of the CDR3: TGCAGTGCTAGACTCCCTAGGACTAGCGGGGGGCCGGGTGGCCTGTTCTTC.

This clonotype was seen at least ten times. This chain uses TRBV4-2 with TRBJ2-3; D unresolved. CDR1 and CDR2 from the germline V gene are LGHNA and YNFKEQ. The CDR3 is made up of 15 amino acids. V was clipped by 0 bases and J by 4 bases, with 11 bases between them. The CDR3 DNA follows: TGTGCCAGCAGCCAAGAAGGCCCGAACGCAGATACGCAGTATTTT. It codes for CASSQEGPNADTQYF.